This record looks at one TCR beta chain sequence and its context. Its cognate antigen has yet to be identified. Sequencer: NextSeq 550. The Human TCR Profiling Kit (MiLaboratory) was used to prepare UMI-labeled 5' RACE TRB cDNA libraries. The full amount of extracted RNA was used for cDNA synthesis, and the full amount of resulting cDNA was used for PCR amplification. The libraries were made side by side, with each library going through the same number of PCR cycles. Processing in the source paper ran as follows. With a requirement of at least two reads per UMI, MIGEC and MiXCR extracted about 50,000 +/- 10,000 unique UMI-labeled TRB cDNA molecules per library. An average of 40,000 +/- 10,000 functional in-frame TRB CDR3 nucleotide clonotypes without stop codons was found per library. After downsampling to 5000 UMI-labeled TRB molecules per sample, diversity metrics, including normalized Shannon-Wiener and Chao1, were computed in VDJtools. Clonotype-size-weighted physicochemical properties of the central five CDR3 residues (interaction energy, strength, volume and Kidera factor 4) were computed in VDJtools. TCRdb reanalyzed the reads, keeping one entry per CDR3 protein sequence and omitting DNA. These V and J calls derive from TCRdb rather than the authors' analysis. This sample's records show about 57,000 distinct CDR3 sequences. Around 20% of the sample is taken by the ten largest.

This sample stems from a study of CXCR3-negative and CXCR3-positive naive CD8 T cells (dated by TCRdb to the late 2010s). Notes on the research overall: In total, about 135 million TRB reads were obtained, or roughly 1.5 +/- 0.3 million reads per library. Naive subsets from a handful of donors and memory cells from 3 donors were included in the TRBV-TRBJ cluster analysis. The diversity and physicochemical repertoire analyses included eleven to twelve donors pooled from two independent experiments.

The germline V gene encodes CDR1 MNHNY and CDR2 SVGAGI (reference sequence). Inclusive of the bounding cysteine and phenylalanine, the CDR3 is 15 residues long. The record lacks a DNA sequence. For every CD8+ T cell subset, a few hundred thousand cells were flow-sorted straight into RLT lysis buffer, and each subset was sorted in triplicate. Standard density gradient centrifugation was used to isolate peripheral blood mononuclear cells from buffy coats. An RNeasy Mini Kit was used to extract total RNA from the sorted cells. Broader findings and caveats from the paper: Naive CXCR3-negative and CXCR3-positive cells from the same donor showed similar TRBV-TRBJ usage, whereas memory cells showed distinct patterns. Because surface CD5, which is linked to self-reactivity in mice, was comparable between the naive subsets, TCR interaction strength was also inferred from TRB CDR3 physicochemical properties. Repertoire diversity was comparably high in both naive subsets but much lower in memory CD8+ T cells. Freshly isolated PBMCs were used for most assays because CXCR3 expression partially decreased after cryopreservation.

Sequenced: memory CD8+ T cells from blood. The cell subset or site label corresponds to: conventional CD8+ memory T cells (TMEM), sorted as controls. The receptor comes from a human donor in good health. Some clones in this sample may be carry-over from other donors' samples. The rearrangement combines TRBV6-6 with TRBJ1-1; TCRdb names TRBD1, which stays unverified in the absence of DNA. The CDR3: CASSYSGQVSTEAFF.